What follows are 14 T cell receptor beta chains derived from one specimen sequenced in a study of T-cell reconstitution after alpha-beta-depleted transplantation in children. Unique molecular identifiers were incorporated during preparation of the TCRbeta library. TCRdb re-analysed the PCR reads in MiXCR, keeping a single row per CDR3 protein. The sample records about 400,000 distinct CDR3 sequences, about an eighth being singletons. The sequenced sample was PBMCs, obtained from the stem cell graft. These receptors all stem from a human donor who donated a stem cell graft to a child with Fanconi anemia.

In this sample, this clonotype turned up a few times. CDR3 sequence reads: CASSLASGLGNTIYF. CDR3 coding DNA: TGCGCCAGCAGCTTGGCCTCAGGGCTCGGAAACACCATATATTTT. The V and J genes are TRBV5-1 and TRBJ1-3; tentatively, D is TRBD1 (5 bases). With 0 bases removed from V and 4 bases from J, the gap between germline ends came to 11 bases. There are 15 residues in the CDR3. Germline values: CDR1 SGHRS, CDR2 YFSETQ.

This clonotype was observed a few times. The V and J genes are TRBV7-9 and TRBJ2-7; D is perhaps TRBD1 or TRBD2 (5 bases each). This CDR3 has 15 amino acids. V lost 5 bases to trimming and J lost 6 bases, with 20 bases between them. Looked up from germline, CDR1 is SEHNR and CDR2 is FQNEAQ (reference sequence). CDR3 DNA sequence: TGTGCCAGCAGCCCGAGGGGAAAGGCGTCTACCGAGCAGTACTTC. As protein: CASSPRGKASTEQYF.

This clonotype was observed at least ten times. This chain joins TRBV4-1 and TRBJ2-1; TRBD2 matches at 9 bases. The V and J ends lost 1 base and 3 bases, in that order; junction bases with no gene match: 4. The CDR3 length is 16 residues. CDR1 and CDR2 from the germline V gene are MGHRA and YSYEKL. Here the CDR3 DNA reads TGCGCCAGCAGCCAAGTAGGAGCGGGGGGCTACAATGAGCAGTTCTTC. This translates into CASSQVGAGGYNEQFF.

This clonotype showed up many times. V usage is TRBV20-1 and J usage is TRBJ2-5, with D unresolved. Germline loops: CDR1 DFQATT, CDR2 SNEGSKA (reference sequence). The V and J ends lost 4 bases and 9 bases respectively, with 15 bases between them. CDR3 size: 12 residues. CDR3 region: CSAKYRGEAQYF. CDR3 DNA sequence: TGCAGTGCTAAATACAGAGGCGAGGCCCAGTACTTC.

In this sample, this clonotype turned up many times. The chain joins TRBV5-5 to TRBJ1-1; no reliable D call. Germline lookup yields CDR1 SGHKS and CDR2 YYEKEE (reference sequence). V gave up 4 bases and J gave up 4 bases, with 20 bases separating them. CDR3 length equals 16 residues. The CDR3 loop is CASSPIVGRAITEAFF. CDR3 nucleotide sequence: TGTGCCAGCAGCCCAATAGTTGGACGGGCAATCACTGAAGCTTTCTTT.

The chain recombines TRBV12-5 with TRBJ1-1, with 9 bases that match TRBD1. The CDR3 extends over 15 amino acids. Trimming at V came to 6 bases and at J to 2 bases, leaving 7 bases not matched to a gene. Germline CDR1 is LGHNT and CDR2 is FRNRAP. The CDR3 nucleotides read TGTGCTAGTGGCCGCCGGACAGGGGTTAACACTGAAGCTTTCTTT. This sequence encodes CASGRRTGVNTEAFF.

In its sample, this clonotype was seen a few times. The DNA of the CDR3 is TGTGCCAGCAGGATAGAGGGAGGTACGCAGTATTTT. This codes for CASRIEGGTQYF. This chain uses TRBV7-8 with TRBJ2-3, with a tentative D call TRBD2 (6 bases). This CDR3 has 12 amino acids. The V end lost 6 bases, the J end lost 8 bases, and 12 bases lay between the germline ends. Germline loops: CDR1 SGHVS, CDR2 FQNEAQ.

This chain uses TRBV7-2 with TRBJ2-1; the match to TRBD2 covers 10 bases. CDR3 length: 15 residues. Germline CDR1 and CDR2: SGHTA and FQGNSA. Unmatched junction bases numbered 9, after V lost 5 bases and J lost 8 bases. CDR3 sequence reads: CASSPFPSGSDEQFF. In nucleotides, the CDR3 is TGTGCCAGCAGCCCGTTTCCTAGCGGGAGTGATGAGCAGTTCTTC. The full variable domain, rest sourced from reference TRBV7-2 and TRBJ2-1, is GAGVSQSPSNKVTEKGKDVELRCDPISGHTALYWYRQSLGQGLEFLIYFQGNSAPDKSGLPSDRFSAERTGGSVSTLTIQRTQQEDSAVYLCASSPFPSGSDEQFFGPGTRLTVL.

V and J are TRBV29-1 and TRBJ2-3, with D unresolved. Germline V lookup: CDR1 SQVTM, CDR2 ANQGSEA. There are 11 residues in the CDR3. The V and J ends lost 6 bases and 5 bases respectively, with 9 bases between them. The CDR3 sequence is CSVQTVDTQYF. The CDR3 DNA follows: TGCAGCGTCCAGACGGTAGATACGCAGTATTTT.

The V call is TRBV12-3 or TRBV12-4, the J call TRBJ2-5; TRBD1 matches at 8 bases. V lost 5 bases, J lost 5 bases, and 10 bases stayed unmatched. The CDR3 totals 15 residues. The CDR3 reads CASSNPDRGAETQYF. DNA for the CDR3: TGTGCCAGCAGTAACCCCGACAGGGGTGCGGAGACCCAGTACTTC.

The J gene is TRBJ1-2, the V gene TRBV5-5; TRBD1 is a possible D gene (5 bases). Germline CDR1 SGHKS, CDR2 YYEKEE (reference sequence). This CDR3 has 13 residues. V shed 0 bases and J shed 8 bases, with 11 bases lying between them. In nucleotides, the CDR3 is TGTGCCAGCAGCTTGGAGACAGATTCGGGCTACACCTTC. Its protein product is CASSLETDSGYTF.

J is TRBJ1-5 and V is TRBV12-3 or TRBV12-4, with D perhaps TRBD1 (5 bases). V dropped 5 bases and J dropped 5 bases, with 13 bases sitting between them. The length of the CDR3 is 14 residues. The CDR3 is CASSLTGTYQPQHF. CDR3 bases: TGTGCCAGCAGTCTTACCGGGACGTATCAGCCCCAGCATTTT.

The CDR3 bases are TGCAGAAACCAAGACGGGGTAGCAGCGAACACTGAAGCTTTCTTT. This codes for CRNQDGVAANTEAFF. V is TRBV20-1 and J is TRBJ1-1, with unresolved D. This CDR3 contains 15 residues. Germline V gene lookup returns CDR1 DFQATT and CDR2 SNEGSKA (reference sequence).

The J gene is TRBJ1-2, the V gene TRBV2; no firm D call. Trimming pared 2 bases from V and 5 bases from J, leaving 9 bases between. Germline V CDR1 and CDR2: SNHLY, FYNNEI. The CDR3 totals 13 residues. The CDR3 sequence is CASSEWSIYGYTF. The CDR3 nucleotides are TGTGCCAGCAGTGAATGGTCGATTTATGGCTACACCTTC.